The T cell receptor (beta chain) under discussion was sequenced for a study of blood T cell repertoires in COVID-19. Only in-frame clones appear in the TCRdb table, and some are missing; sequencing was by immunoSEQ multiplex PCR. The sample lists tens of thousands of clones; 88% were seen once. J gave up 2 bases and V 4 bases, and 14 bases lay outside the gene matches. Germline V CDR1 and CDR2: MDHEN, SYDVKM. The CDR3 spans 17 residues. V gene TRBV28 combines with J gene TRBJ2-7; 7 nucleotides match TRBD2. This receptor was taken from a human donor in a cohort sampled during active COVID-19. Sequencing used peripheral blood. CDR3 loop: CASSSRRLAIVPYEQYF. The CDR3 bases are TGTGCCAGCAGTTCGCGTAGACTAGCTATTGTCCCCTACGAGCAGTACTTC.